These 5 T cell receptor beta chains came from one sample sequenced in a study of neoadjuvant anti-PD-1 for oral cavity cancer. Clones were sequenced by immunoSEQ multiplex PCR, and TCRdb holds only the in-frame ones, with some missing. The sample records about 25,000 clones, 25% to 35% being singletons. This sample's time point: after neoadjuvant nivolumab, at surgical resection. Sample: tumor tissue, taken after nivolumab (anti-PD-1) treatment. These receptors came from a person aged 35-80 years with oral cavity squamous cell carcinoma.

This chain links TRBV25-1 with TRBJ1-2, with 8 positions matching TRBD1. Trimming cost V 5 bases and J 7 bases; bases outside gene matches: 3. In germline, CDR1 is MGHDK, CDR2 SYGVNS. This CDR3 has 12 amino acids. In DNA form, the CDR3 reads TGTGCCAGCAGTCGACAGGGGACTGGCTACACCTTC. Protein: CASSRQGTGYTF.

This clone was observed once. This chain uses TRBV11-1 with TRBJ2-7; TRBD1 aligns across 7 bases. This CDR3 is 15 amino acids long. Trimming cost V 2 bases and J 3 bases; bases outside gene matches: 7. Germline V gene data show CDR1 as SGHAT and CDR2 as FQDESV (reference sequence). The CDR3 sequence is CASSLTVGDSYEQYF. The CDR3 nucleotides read TGTGCCAGCAGCTTAACGGTGGGGGACAGCTACGAGCAGTACTTC.

The V call is TRBV4-2, the J call TRBJ1-4; D remains ambiguous. Germline V gene sequence: CDR1 LGHNA, CDR2 YNFKEQ. The CDR3 spans 16 residues. V lost 0 bases, J lost 4 bases, and 12 bases lay in between. The CDR3 loop is CASSQDLGWVNEKLFF. DNA for the CDR3: TGTGCCAGCAGCCAAGATCTCGGGTGGGTTAATGAAAAACTGTTTTTT.

This rearrangement joins TRBV20-1 to TRBJ2-1; no definite D call. Trimming removed 6 bases at V and 5 bases at J, with 8 bases between. Germline V lookup: CDR1 DFQATT, CDR2 SNEGSKA (reference sequence). The CDR3 contains 11 residues. DNA for the CDR3: TGCAGTGCCCCAACTCACAATGAGCAGTTCTTC. This encodes CSAPTHNEQFF.

The CDR3 spells CASSRVGYSTDTQYF. The DNA of the CDR3 is TGCGCCAGCAGCCGGGTAGGCTATAGCACAGATACGCAGTATTTT. The J gene is TRBJ2-3, the V gene TRBV5-1; D is unclear. The V gene lost 4 bases and the J gene lost 0 bases, with 12 bases spanning the gap. Looked up from germline, CDR1 is SGHRS and CDR2 is YFSETQ. The CDR3 runs to 15 residues.